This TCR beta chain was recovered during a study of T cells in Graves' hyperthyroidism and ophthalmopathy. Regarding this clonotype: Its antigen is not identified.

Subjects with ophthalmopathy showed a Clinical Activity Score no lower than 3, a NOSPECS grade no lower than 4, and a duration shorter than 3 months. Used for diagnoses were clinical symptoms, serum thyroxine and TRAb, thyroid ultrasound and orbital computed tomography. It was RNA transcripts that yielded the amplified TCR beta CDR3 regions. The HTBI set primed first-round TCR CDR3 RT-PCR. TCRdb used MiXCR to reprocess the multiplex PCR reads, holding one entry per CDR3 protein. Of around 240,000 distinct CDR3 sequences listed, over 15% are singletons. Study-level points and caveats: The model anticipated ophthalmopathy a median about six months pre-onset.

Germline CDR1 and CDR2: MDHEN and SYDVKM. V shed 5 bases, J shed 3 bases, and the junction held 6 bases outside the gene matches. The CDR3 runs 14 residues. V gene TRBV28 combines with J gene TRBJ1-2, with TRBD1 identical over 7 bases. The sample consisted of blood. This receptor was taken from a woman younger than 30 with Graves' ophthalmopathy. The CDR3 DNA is TGTGCCAGCAGTCCCGACAGGGAGGACTATGGCTACACCTTC. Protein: CASSPDREDYGYTF.